The 14 T cell receptor beta chains below were found in one sample sequenced in a study of cytomegalovirus exposure and HLA in healthy donors (dated by TCRdb to about 2017). The receptor library was made with the immunoSEQ multiplex PCR assay. The table was pulled from immuneACCESS by TCRdb, which kept in-frame rearrangements only. Such tables lose some clones; where checked, under half of the loss comes from unresolved V genes, and the rest has no known cause. The sample yields 150,000 to 180,000 clones; 70% to 90% were counted once. About 1.9% of the sample is taken by the ten largest. The sequencing sample was made of PBMCs. Receptors originate from a human donor in good health.

This rearrangement joins TRBV28 to TRBJ2-3; D remains unclear. There are 20 residues in the CDR3. CDR1 MDHEN and CDR2 SYDVKM come from the germline V gene. V was shortened by 1 base and J by 2 bases, with 25 bases between the two germline ends. This CDR3 reads CASSLSESPVFRSPTDTQYF. DNA for the CDR3: TGTGCCAGCAGTTTATCGGAGAGTCCCGTCTTCCGGAGCCCCACAGATACGCAGTATTTT. Full variable domain (outside the CDR3, taken from reference TRBV28 and TRBJ2-3): DVKVTQSSRYLVKRTGEKVFLECVQDMDHENMFWYRQDPGLGLRLIYFSYDVKMKEKGDIPEGYSVSREKKERFSLILESASTNQTSMYLCASSLSESPVFRSPTDTQYFGPGTRLTVL.

The count of this clone is one. The chain has TRBV5-8 and TRBJ2-3; D ambiguous. Trimming pared 0 bases from V and 3 bases from J, leaving 2 bases between. This CDR3 has 12 residues. Germline assignment: CDR1 SGHTS and CDR2 YDEGEE. In DNA, the CDR3 is TGTGCCAGCAGCTTGGTAACAGATACGCAGTATTTT. Translated: CASSLVTDTQYF.

The V gene is TRBV2, the J gene TRBJ2-6; D possibly corresponds to TRBD1 (6 bases). CDR1 and CDR2 from the germline V gene are SNHLY and FYNNEI. The CDR3 contains 17 residues. V lost 6 bases and J 0 bases, leaving 15 bases between the germline ends. CDR3 in DNA: TGTGCCAGCAGCGGACAGACCATAAGCTCTGGGGCCAACGTCCTGACTTTC. The encoded protein is CASSGQTISSGANVLTF.

The rearrangement uses TRBV14 and TRBJ2-7, with D hard to call. Germline V gene data show CDR1 as SGHDN and CDR2 as FVKESK. The ends were cut back, 1 base at V and 4 bases at J, with 14 bases in the middle. The CDR3 is 15 amino acids. DNA for the CDR3: TGTGCCAGCAGCCAAGGAATGGCCAGAAGTTACGAGCAGTACTTC. Protein product: CASSQGMARSYEQYF.

The V call is TRBV27, the J call TRBJ2-7; 11 bases are shared with TRBD1. Germline CDR1 is MNHEY and CDR2 is SMNVEV (reference sequence). J lost 5 bases, V lost 5 bases, and 5 bases had no gene match. This CDR3 is 14 amino acids long. CDR3 sequence reads: CASSLGTGGNEQYF. CDR3 DNA sequence: TGTGCCAGCAGTCTAGGGACAGGGGGGAACGAGCAGTACTTC.

CDR3 bases: TGTGCCAGCAGTTACTCGGCCAGCGCCACTGAAGCTTTCTTT. It translates to CASSYSASATEAFF. This sequence joins TRBV6-6 and TRBJ1-1, with D hard to call. Trimming took off 0 bases at V and 4 bases at J, with 9 bases between the two ends. The CDR3 totals 14 residues. The germline CDR1 and CDR2 sequences are MNHNY and SVGAGI (reference sequence).

The rearrangement joins TRBV5-1 to TRBJ1-4, with 7 bases that match TRBD1. This CDR3 contains 15 residues. Looked up from germline, CDR1 is SGHRS and CDR2 is YFSETQ. V lost 1 base, J lost 5 bases, and 5 bases stayed unmatched. The CDR3 spells CASSLRGQPNEKLFF. CDR3 DNA sequence: TGCGCCAGCAGCTTGCGGGGACAGCCAAATGAAAAACTGTTTTTT.

This sequence joins TRBV7-9 and TRBJ2-5, with D tentatively TRBD1 (6 bases). Germline lookup yields CDR1 SEHNR and CDR2 FQNEAQ (reference sequence). CDR3 length equals 15 residues. Trimming shortened V by 2 bases and J by 4 bases, and 14 bases separated the two germline ends. The CDR3 reads CASSLTGLAGETQYF. The CDR3 coding sequence is TGTGCCAGCAGCTTAACAGGGCTCGCTGGAGAGACCCAGTACTTC.

The CDR3: CAWSGGPEKLFF. The CDR3 DNA is TGTGCCTGGAGTGGAGGTCCCGAAAAACTGTTTTTT. The V call is TRBV30, the J call TRBJ1-4; no reliable D call. Germline CDR1 reads GTSNPN; CDR2 reads SVGIG (reference sequence). The CDR3 covers 12 residues. The ends were cut back, 1 base at V and 8 bases at J, with 8 bases in the middle.

The chain uses TRBV11-1 and TRBJ2-1; 8 bases match TRBD2. This CDR3 is built from 16 residues. V lost 1 base and J lost 6; bases outside the gene matches: 8. The V gene's germline CDR1 is SGHAT and CDR2 FQDESV (reference sequence). CDR3 in DNA: TGTGCCAGCAGCTTAGGGACTAGCCTCTCTCCCAATGAGCAGTTCTTC. The encoded protein is CASSLGTSLSPNEQFF.

This clone was recorded a few times. The gene calls are TRBV7-9 and TRBJ1-2, with a possible D match to TRBD1 (5 bases). The CDR3 consists of 12 residues. Germline CDR1 and CDR2: SEHNR and FQNEAQ (reference sequence). V lost 5 bases and J lost 4, with 8 bases in between. CDR3 residues: CASSGDSYGYTF. In DNA, the CDR3 is TGTGCCAGCAGCGGAGACAGCTATGGCTACACCTTC.

The chain is built from TRBV18 and TRBJ2-7; a possible D gene is TRBD2 (5 bases). This CDR3 is 16 amino acids long. Germline values: CDR1 KGHSH, CDR2 LQKENI. Trimming removed 1 base from V and 2 bases from J, with 15 bases in between. CDR3 sequence (DNA): TGTGCCAGCTCACCACTTCGGGGTCAGCCCACCTACGAGCAGTACTTC. Its translation is CASSPLRGQPTYEQYF.

The rearrangement uses TRBV27 and TRBJ1-1; D gene ambiguous. The CDR3 contains 14 residues. Germline CDR1 is MNHEY and CDR2 is SMNVEV (reference sequence). Trimming took 2 bases from V and 5 from J, leaving 12 bases between them. The CDR3 reads CASSLGLGGTEAFF. CDR3 DNA: TGTGCCAGCAGTTTAGGGTTAGGAGGGACTGAAGCTTTCTTT.

The chain recombines TRBV18 with TRBJ1-3; D is perhaps TRBD1 (5 bases). Between the trimmed V and J ends, which lost 0 bases and 1 base, there was a span of 7 bases. CDR1 is KGHSH, CDR2 LQKENI, per germline. This CDR3 has 15 residues. The CDR3: CASSPPYRSGNTIYF. The CDR3 bases are TGTGCCAGCTCACCACCATACAGGTCTGGAAACACCATATATTTT.